This T cell receptor beta chain was retrieved from a study of spatial heterogeneity in lung cancer. Time point in this sample: sample taken at primary tumor resection. Donation came from 70 or so patients with untreated early-stage non-small cell lung cancer. Unsorted tumor, nontumor lung tissue or cryopreserved PBMC supplied the whole RNA. The count of this clonotype is one. Its cognate antigen is unknown. Germline V gene sequence: CDR1 SGHTA, CDR2 FQGNSA. CDR3 length: 15 amino acids. The V end lost 3 bases, the J end lost 7 bases, and 15 bases lay between the germline ends. The study, taken as a whole, reports: Ubiquitous expanded tumor TCRs were seen in blood more at resection than at follow-up.

TCRdb re-analysed the 5' RACE reads in MiXCR, keeping a single row per CDR3 protein. Altogether tens of thousands of distinct CDR3 sequences are present, approximately 12% being singletons, with the ten largest covering over 40%. This TCR derives from a male donor with early-stage non-small cell lung cancer. Sequenced here: PBMCs, sampled at surgery. The genes are TRBV7-2 and TRBJ1-4; possibly TRBD1 for D (5 bases). CDR3 residues: CASSFSGGEGEKLFF. CDR3 nucleotide sequence: TGTGCCAGCAGCTTTTCTGGGGGGGAGGGTGAAAAACTGTTTTTT.